Listed here are 27 T cell receptor beta chains from one sample, sequenced in a study of blood T cell repertoires in COVID-19. The repertoire was sequenced with immunoSEQ multiplex PCR; TCRdb's copy has only in-frame clones and lacks some. The sample gives 200,000 to 250,000 clones, just under 85% of which show up once; over 5.5% is in the top ten. The sequenced material came from peripheral blood. Source of these receptors: a woman aged 60 to 75 with active or convalescent COVID-19.

As concerns this clone: Distinct nucleotide sequences in the sample also encode this CDR3. The rearrangement links TRBV5-1 to TRBJ2-1, with 8 bases that match TRBD2. In germline, CDR1 is SGHRS, CDR2 YFSETQ. This CDR3 is built from 16 residues. The V segment lost 0 bases and the J segment 3 bases; nucleotides outside the gene matches: 5. CDR3 DNA sequence: TGCGCCAGCAGCTTGGAACGGGGGGGCTACTACAATGAGCAGTTCTTC. It translates to CASSLERGGYYNEQFF.

The rearrangement links TRBV10-3 to TRBJ2-1; TRBD2 agrees at 7 bases. The V gene end was trimmed by 3 bases and the J gene end by 3 bases; junction bases not matched to a gene: 5. Germline CDR1 ENHRY, CDR2 SYGVKD. This CDR3 contains 15 residues. This chain's CDR3 is CAISEWGGGYNEQFF. The CDR3 DNA reads TGTGCCATCAGTGAATGGGGGGGAGGCTACAATGAGCAGTTCTTC.

The chain joins TRBV11-2 to TRBJ2-1; 13 nucleotides agree with TRBD2. Germline CDR1 and CDR2: SGHAT and FQNNGV. The CDR3 length is 19 residues. The V and J ends lost 7 bases and 7 bases, in that order; junction bases with no gene match: 19. This CDR3 reads CASIRGGTSGMGKGNEQFF. CDR3 coding DNA: TGTGCCAGCATCAGAGGGGGGACTAGCGGGATGGGTAAAGGTAATGAGCAGTTCTTC. The variable domain in full, with the rest retrieved from reference TRBV11-2 and TRBJ2-1, is EAGVAQSPRYKIIEKRQSVAFWCNPISGHATLYWYQQILGQGPKLLIQFQNNGVVDDSQLPKDRFSAERLKGVDSTLKIQPAKLEDSAVYLCASIRGGTSGMGKGNEQFFGPGTRLTVL.

V and J are TRBV10-2 and TRBJ1-5; possible D gene TRBD1, 6 bases. The CDR3 has 17 residues. The ends were cut back, 5 bases at V and 4 bases at J, with 21 bases in the middle. Germline V gene lookup returns CDR1 WSHSY and CDR2 SAAADI. CDR3 nucleotides: TGCGCCAGCAGTCCCAGGGGCGAAGTAGTACGAAATCAGCCCCAGCATTTT. Residues: CASSPRGEVVRNQPQHF.

The V and J genes are TRBV15 and TRBJ2-5, with 11 bases that match TRBD1. CDR3 length: 17 amino acids. Germline trimming cut 5 bases from V and 2 bases from J; bases unmatched to any gene: 10. CDR1 and CDR2 (germline): LNHNV, YYDKDF (reference sequence). The CDR3 region is CATSEGQGVQIQETQYF. The CDR3 DNA is TGTGCCACCAGCGAGGGACAGGGGGTGCAAATACAAGAGACCCAGTACTTC.

The chain recombines TRBV7-9 with TRBJ1-1; 10 bases align to TRBD1. This CDR3 has 15 residues. Germline loops: CDR1 SEHNR, CDR2 FQNEAQ (reference sequence). V lost 4 bases to trimming and J lost 3 bases; unmatched junction nucleotides: 5. The CDR3 sequence is CASSYRDRGDTEAFF. The CDR3 bases are TGTGCCAGCAGCTACCGGGACAGGGGAGACACTGAAGCTTTCTTT.

The chain is built from TRBV11-3 and TRBJ2-2; D gene uncertain. In germline, CDR1 is SGHNT, CDR2 YENEEA. The CDR3 runs to 13 residues. Trimming stripped 0 bases from V and 7 bases from J, with 6 bases between. CDR3 amino acids: CASSLDTRGELFF. The CDR3 DNA reads as TGTGCCAGCAGCTTAGATACTCGCGGGGAGCTGTTTTTT.

This clone was counted a single time. This CDR3 reads CARASKDSGRYGYTF. In DNA, the CDR3 is TGTGCCAGGGCATCCAAGGACAGTGGACGATATGGCTACACCTTC. The V gene is TRBV2, the J gene TRBJ1-2; tentatively, D is TRBD1 (6 bases). Germline V gene data show CDR1 as SNHLY and CDR2 as FYNNEI. The CDR3 consists of 15 residues. Between the trimmed V and J ends, which lost 9 bases and 5 bases, there was a span of 22 bases.

This clone was observed a few times. The chain uses TRBV5-1 and TRBJ2-5; possible D gene TRBD1, 6 bases. The CDR3 loop spans 13 amino acids. Per germline, CDR1 SGHRS and CDR2 YFSETQ. V lost 0 bases, J lost 7 bases, and 10 bases lay in between. CDR3 residues: CASSLAQGRTQYF. In DNA form, the CDR3 reads TGCGCCAGCAGCTTGGCGCAGGGGAGGACCCAGTACTTC.

The chain joins TRBV15 to TRBJ2-3; perhaps TRBD2 as D (6 bases). Germline V gene sequence: CDR1 LNHNV, CDR2 YYDKDF (reference sequence). The CDR3 contains 14 residues. V lost 1 base and J 6 bases, leaving 11 bases between the germline ends. CDR3 sequence: CATSRAGEIDTQYF. In DNA form, the CDR3 reads TGTGCCACCAGCAGAGCGGGGGAGATCGATACGCAGTATTTT.

The chain combines TRBV4-1 with TRBJ1-1; 7 bases fit TRBD1. The CDR3 length is 14 residues. The germline V gene has CDR1 MGHRA and CDR2 YSYEKL. After removal of 3 bases from V and 3 bases from J, the junction contained 4 bases not matched to a gene. CDR3 nucleotides: TGCGCCAGCAGCCAGACAGGGCGGGACACTGAAGCTTTCTTT. Translating it yields CASSQTGRDTEAFF.

The V and J genes are TRBV29-1 and TRBJ1-2; possible D gene TRBD1, 6 bases. CDR3 length: 15 amino acids. V was shortened by 4 bases and J by 0 bases, with 15 bases between the two germline ends. CDR1 is SQVTM, CDR2 ANQGSEA, per germline. The CDR3 region is CSVAGQSPTNYGYTF. The DNA for the CDR3 is TGCAGCGTTGCTGGACAGTCGCCGACTAACTATGGCTACACCTTC.

This clone was found once. The V gene is TRBV29-1, the J gene TRBJ1-1, with no clear D. The CDR3 sequence is 14 residues long. The germline gives CDR1 SQVTM, CDR2 ANQGSEA. Trimming took 5 bases from V and 2 from J, leaving 15 bases between them. The CDR3 reads CSVLGGLINTEAFF. The CDR3 DNA reads as TGCAGCGTTTTGGGTGGGCTGATCAACACTGAAGCTTTCTTT.

This clone was counted between two and nine times. The chain employs TRBV7-2 and TRBJ2-7, with 9 bases aligning to TRBD2. With V trimmed by 1 base and J by 5 bases, 18 bases remained unmatched. Per germline, CDR1 SGHTA and CDR2 FQGNSA. The CDR3 consists of 19 residues. CDR3 amino acids: CASSLVGGGPSGKVHEQYF. As DNA, the CDR3 is TGTGCCAGCAGCTTAGTAGGAGGTGGGCCTAGCGGGAAGGTCCACGAGCAGTACTTC.

The chain recombines TRBV4-1 with TRBJ2-1; 8 bases line up with TRBD2. Trimming cost V 6 bases and J 5 bases; bases outside gene matches: 6. Germline V CDR1 and CDR2: MGHRA, YSYEKL. The CDR3 sequence is 14 residues long. The CDR3 DNA is TGCGCCAGCAGTCCGACTAGCGTACACAATGAGCAGTTCTTC. This translates into CASSPTSVHNEQFF.

The chain employs TRBV12-3 or TRBV12-4 and TRBJ1-5; D is perhaps TRBD1 (6 bases). The V and J ends lost 6 bases and 0 bases respectively, with 6 bases between them. The CDR3 contains 13 residues. The CDR3 coding sequence is TGTGCCAGCAGGGACAGTAGCAATCAGCCCCAGCATTTT. As protein: CASRDSSNQPQHF.

The rearrangement joins TRBV6-5 to TRBJ1-4, with a possible D match to TRBD1 (5 bases). CDR1 and CDR2 from the germline V gene are MNHEY and SVGAGI. The CDR3 length is 15 residues. Between the trimmed V and J ends, which lost 0 bases and 7 bases, there was a span of 12 bases. As DNA, the CDR3 is TGTGCCAGCAGTTACTCTGGGGGGGGAGCTGAAAAACTGTTTTTT. As protein: CASSYSGGGAEKLFF.

The chain joins TRBV29-1 to TRBJ2-1; the match to TRBD1 covers 11 bases. V was pared by 6 bases and J by 4 bases, with 5 bases of the junction left unmatched. This CDR3 region has 14 residues. Germline V gene data show CDR1 as SQVTM and CDR2 as ANQGSEA. The CDR3: CSVPGQGAYNEQFF. CDR3 DNA sequence: TGCAGCGTCCCTGGACAGGGGGCGTACAATGAGCAGTTCTTC.

This chain links TRBV10-3 with TRBJ2-7; 8 bases line up with TRBD2. V lost 4 bases, J lost 2 bases, and 10 bases stayed unmatched. Per germline, CDR1 ENHRY and CDR2 SYGVKD. The CDR3 is 16 amino acids. The CDR3 spells CAISAVLAVITYEQYF. In DNA form, the CDR3 reads TGTGCCATCAGTGCGGTACTAGCGGTAATAACCTACGAGCAGTACTTC.

The J gene is TRBJ2-2, the V gene TRBV5-5; no reliable D call. The germline V gene has CDR1 SGHKS and CDR2 YYEKEE (reference sequence). The V gene lost 4 bases and the J gene lost 0 bases, with 10 bases spanning the gap. The CDR3 extends over 15 amino acids. CDR3 amino acids: CASSRGAANTGELFF. CDR3 nucleotide sequence: TGTGCCAGCAGCCGTGGTGCGGCGAACACCGGGGAGCTGTTTTTT.

The V call is TRBV5-1, the J call TRBJ2-7; the match to TRBD2 covers 13 bases. The CDR3 spans 16 residues. With 4 bases clipped from V and 0 bases from J, the junction kept 4 bases outside the gene matches. The germline CDR1 and CDR2 sequences are SGHRS and YFSETQ. In nucleotides, the CDR3 is TGCGCCAGCAGCCCAGGGACTAGCGGGACCTCCTACGAGCAGTACTTC. Translation: CASSPGTSGTSYEQYF.

The rearrangement uses TRBV11-2 and TRBJ2-3, with 7 positions matching TRBD1. V dropped 5 bases and J dropped 3; count of bases not matched to a gene: 8. This CDR3 has 15 amino acids. Germline V gene data show CDR1 as SGHAT and CDR2 as FQNNGV. CDR3 amino acids: CASSRLQGDTDTQYF. The CDR3, as DNA: TGTGCCAGCAGCCGTCTGCAGGGGGATACAGATACGCAGTATTTT. Supplemented by reference TRBV11-2 and TRBJ2-3, the full variable domain reads EAGVAQSPRYKIIEKRQSVAFWCNPISGHATLYWYQQILGQGPKLLIQFQNNGVVDDSQLPKDRFSAERLKGVDSTLKIQPAKLEDSAVYLCASSRLQGDTDTQYFGPGTRLTVL.

This rearrangement joins TRBV19 to TRBJ2-4, with 9 bases that match TRBD1. This CDR3 is 16 amino acids long. Germline assignment: CDR1 LNHDA and CDR2 SQIVND (reference sequence). V lost 4 bases to trimming and J lost 1 base; unmatched junction nucleotides: 5. The CDR3 bases are TGTGCCAGTAGTACCGGACAGGGGAATGCCAAAAACATTCAGTACTTC. Its translation is CASSTGQGNAKNIQYF. The whole variable domain, remainder taken from reference TRBV19 and TRBJ2-4, is DGGITQSPKYLFRKEGQNVTLSCEQNLNHDAMYWYRQDPGQGLRLIYYSQIVNDFQKGDIAEGYSVSREKKESFPLTVTSAQKNPTAFYLCASSTGQGNAKNIQYFGAGTRLSVL.

CDR3 bases: TGTGCCAGCAGCGCCCCGGGGCGGCAGGGGTTACGAAGTACTGAAGCTTTCTTT. This gives the protein CASSAPGRQGLRSTEAFF. The V call is TRBV7-8, the J call TRBJ1-1, with D tentatively TRBD1 (6 bases). CDR1 and CDR2 from the germline V gene are SGHVS and FQNEAQ. The CDR3 runs 18 residues. The V and J ends lost 5 bases and 5 bases respectively, with 27 bases between them.

The chain is built from TRBV6-5 and TRBJ1-2; a possible D gene is TRBD1 (6 bases). The CDR3 runs to 11 residues. The ends were cut back, 11 bases at V and 6 bases at J, with 13 bases in the middle. Germline V CDR1 and CDR2: MNHEY, SVGAGI. The CDR3 DNA sequence: TGTGCCGCACCGGGACATCATGGCTACACCTTC. Its translation: CAAPGHHGYTF.

In this sample, this clone turned up once. This rearrangement joins TRBV11-3 to TRBJ1-4, with 12 bases fitting TRBD1. After removal of 5 bases from V and 8 bases from J, the junction contained 9 bases not matched to a gene. CDR3 length equals 16 residues. In germline, CDR1 is SGHNT, CDR2 YENEEA. DNA for the CDR3: TGTGCCAGCAGCCCGGGACAGGGGGCTATCGGGGAAAAACTGTTTTTT. This translates into CASSPGQGAIGEKLFF.

The chain is built from TRBV10-2 and TRBJ1-6, with TRBD1 as a possible D gene (5 bases). Per germline, CDR1 WSHSY and CDR2 SAAADI. The CDR3 runs 14 residues. Trimming removed 5 bases at V and 8 bases at J, with 13 bases between. CDR3 sequence reads: CASSWDWRDSPLHF. CDR3 sequence (DNA): TGCGCCAGCAGTTGGGACTGGCGGGATTCACCCCTCCACTTT.